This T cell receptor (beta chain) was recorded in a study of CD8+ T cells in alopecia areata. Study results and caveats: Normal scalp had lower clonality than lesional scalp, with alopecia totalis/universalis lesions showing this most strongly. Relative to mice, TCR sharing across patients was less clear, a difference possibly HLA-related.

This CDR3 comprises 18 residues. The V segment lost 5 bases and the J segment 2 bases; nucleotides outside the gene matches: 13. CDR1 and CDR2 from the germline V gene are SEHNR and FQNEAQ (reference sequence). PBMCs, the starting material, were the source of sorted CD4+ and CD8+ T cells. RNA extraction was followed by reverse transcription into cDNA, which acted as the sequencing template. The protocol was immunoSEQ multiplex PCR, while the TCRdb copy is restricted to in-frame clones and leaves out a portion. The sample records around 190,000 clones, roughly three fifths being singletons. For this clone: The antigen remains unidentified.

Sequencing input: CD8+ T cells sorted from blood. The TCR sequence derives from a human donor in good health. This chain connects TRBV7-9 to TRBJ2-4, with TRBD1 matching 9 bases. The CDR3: CASSEPAQQGATKNIQYF. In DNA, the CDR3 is TGTGCCAGCAGCGAACCTGCCCAACAGGGGGCAACCAAAAACATTCAGTACTTC.